This TCR beta chain comes out of a study of PD-1 blockade in classical Hodgkin lymphoma. Study overall: Nivolumab dosed at 3 mg/kg went to patients intravenously every 2 weeks. Study results and caveats: CD4+ TCR diversity, unlike CD8+, climbed significantly by C4D1. The origin of the repertoire differences remains undefined, with disease activity or prior therapy as possible causes. Similar baseline diversity was found in complete responders and newly diagnosed patients.

The CDR3 has 14 amino acids. From germline, CDR1 is KGHSH and CDR2 LQKENI. Trimming pared 4 bases from V and 2 bases from J, leaving 10 bases between. Regarding time point: cycle 4 day 1 (C4D1), after less than 7 weeks of nivolumab. Every patient had relapsed following autologous stem cell transplantation, and cohorts differed in brentuximab vedotin exposure. Isolation of CD4+ T cells from thawed PBMCs was performed by magnetic negative selection. Produced via immunoSEQ multiplex PCR; TCRdb's table is partial and in-frame only. The table lists about 30,000 clones, approximately 90% of them singletons. To note about this clone: Its antigen is not known.

The sequence was obtained from a human donor with classical Hodgkin lymphoma. The sample in question was CD4+ T cells from blood, obtained before the fourth cycle of nivolumab. V is TRBV18 and J is TRBJ2-3, with D perhaps assigned TRBD1 or TRBD2 (5 bases each). CDR3 nucleotide sequence: TGTGCCAGCTCACGGGGACGGGACACAGATACGCAGTATTTT. This gives the protein CASSRGRDTDTQYF. Full variable domain (remainder filled in from reference TRBV18 and TRBJ2-3): NAGVMQNPRHLVRRRGQEARLRCSPMKGHSHVYWYRQLPEEGLKFMVYLQKENIIDESGMPKERFSAEFPKEGPSILRIQQVVRGDSAAYFCASSRGRDTDTQYFGPGTRLTVL.